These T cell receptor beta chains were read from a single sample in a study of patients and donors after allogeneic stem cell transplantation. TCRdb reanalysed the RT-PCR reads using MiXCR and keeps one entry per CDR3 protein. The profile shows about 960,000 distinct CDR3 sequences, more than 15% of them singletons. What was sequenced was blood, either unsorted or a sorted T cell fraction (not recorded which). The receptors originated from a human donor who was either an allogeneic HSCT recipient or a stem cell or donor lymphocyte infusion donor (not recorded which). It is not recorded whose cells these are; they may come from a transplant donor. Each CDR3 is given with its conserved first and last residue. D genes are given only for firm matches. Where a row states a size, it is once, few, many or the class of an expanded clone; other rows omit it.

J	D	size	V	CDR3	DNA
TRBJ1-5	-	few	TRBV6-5	CASSYSGANSNQPQHF	TGTGCCAGCAGTTACTCGGGGGCTAATAGCAATCAGCCCCAGCATTTT
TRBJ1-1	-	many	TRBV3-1	CASSQGGAEAFF	TGTGCCAGCAGCCAGGGTGGGGCTGAAGCTTTCTTT
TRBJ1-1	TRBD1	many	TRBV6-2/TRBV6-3	CASTGQGARTEAFF	TGTGCCAGCACCGGACAGGGGGCGAGAACTGAAGCTTTCTTT
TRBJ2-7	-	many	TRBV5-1	CASSLGRQLGEQYF	TGCGCCAGCAGCTTGGGGAGACAACTGGGGGAGCAGTACTTC
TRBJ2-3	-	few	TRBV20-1	CSARKVASTDTQYF	TGCAGTGCTAGAAAGGTAGCTAGCACAGATACGCAGTATTTT
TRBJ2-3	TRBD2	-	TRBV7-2	CASSLGGGITDTQYF	TGTGCCAGCAGCTTAGGCGGGGGGATCACAGATACGCAGTATTTT
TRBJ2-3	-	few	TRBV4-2	CASSQDRTAGTDTQYF	TGTGCCAGCAGCCAAGATCGGACGGCTGGCACAGATACGCAGTATTTT
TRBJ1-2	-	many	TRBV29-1	CSVAGGSFGGYTF	TGCAGCGTGGCTGGAGGCAGCTTTGGAGGCTACACCTTC
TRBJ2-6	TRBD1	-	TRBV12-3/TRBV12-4	CASSRTTGVSGANVLTF	TGTGCCAGCAGCCGCACCACAGGGGTCTCTGGGGCCAACGTCCTGACTTTC
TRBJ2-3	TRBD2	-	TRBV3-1	CASSLRPPTSGSTDTQYF	TGTGCCAGCAGCCTAAGACCGCCGACTAGCGGAAGCACAGATACGCAGTATTTT
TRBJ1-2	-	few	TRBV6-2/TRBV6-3	CASIGTVGYTF	TGTGCCAGCATCGGGACGGTTGGCTACACCTTC
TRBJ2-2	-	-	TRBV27	CASSFWTGTGELFF	TGTGCCAGCAGTTTTTGGACCGGCACCGGGGAGCTGTTTTTT
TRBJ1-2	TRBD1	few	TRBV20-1	CSARLPGQHNYGYTF	TGCAGTGCTAGGCTACCGGGACAGCATAACTATGGCTACACCTTC
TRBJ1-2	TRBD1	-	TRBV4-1	CASSQPDRGKHGYTF	TGCGCCAGCAGCCAGCCCGACAGGGGGAAGCATGGCTACACCTTC
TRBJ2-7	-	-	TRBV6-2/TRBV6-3	CASSEGWTSYEQYF	TGTGCCAGCAGCGAGGGGTGGACCTCCTACGAGCAGTACTTC
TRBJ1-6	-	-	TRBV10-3	CAISEGNSPLHF	TGTGCCATCAGTGAGGGGAATTCACCCCTCCACTTT
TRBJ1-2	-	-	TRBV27	CASSPRDGGWGYTF	TGTGCCAGCAGTCCGCGGGACGGTGGTTGGGGCTACACCTTC
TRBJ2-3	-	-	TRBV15	CATSRVRTDTQYF	TGTGCCACCAGCAGAGTGAGAACAGATACGCAGTATTTT
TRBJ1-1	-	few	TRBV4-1	CASSQDPPLGNTEAFF	TGCGCCAGCAGCCAAGATCCCCCACTGGGGAACACTGAAGCTTTCTTT
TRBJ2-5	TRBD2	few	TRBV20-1	CSAISSGGVMETQYF	TGCAGTGCCATATCCTCCGGGGGGGTCATGGAGACCCAGTACTTC
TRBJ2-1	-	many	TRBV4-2	CASSQGGRIEQFF	TGTGCCAGCAGCCAAGGAGGAAGGATTGAGCAGTTCTTC
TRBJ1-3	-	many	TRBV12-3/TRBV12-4	CASVSNEGHRNTIYF	TGTGCCAGCGTATCCAATGAGGGGCACAGAAACACCATATATTTT
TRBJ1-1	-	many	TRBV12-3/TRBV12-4	CASSLLWGTEAFF	TGTGCCAGCAGTTTGCTCTGGGGCACTGAAGCTTTCTTT
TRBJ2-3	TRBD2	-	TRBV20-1	CSAAGKADTQYF	TGCAGTGCAGCGGGGAAAGCAGATACGCAGTATTTT
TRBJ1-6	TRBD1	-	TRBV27	CASSPAGQGSSPLHF	TGTGCCAGCAGTCCCGCCGGACAGGGGAGCTCACCCCTCCACTTT
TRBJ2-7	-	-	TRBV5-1	CASSLGGWRYF	TGCGCCAGCAGCTTGGGCGGGTGGCGGTACTTC
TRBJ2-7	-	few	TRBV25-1	CASSEWGASYEQYF	TGTGCCAGCAGTGAATGGGGGGCCTCCTACGAGCAGTACTTC
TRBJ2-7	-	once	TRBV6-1	CASSPLPGTAYYEQYF	TGTGCCAGCAGCCCCCTCCCGGGGACGGCTTACTACGAGCAGTACTTC
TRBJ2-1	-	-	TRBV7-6	CASSLPLGVTNEQFF	TGTGCCAGCAGCTTACCCCTCGGGGTTACCAATGAGCAGTTCTTC
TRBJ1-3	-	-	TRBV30	CAWGRGTGNTIYF	TGTGCCTGGGGCAGGGGTACTGGAAACACCATATATTTT